This TCR beta chain was observed in a study of T cell responses to AZD1222 COVID-19 vaccine (dated by TCRdb to about 2021). Broadly, across the study: AZD1222 recipients with second doses at about 4 weeks or about 12 weeks were pooled, because spike-specific TCR depth and breadth did not differ between schedules. Trial participants were enrolled into age subgroups of 18-55, 56-69 and 70-plus years, which contained 148, 28 and 57 TCR-sequenced participants, respectively. TCR sequencing was performed for roughly 240 trial participants, of whom about 200 were given two doses of AZD1222 and some 26 were given two doses of MenACWY control vaccine. General study outcomes and caveats: Most participants were white British and females outnumbered males, and the authors suggested that clonal diversity may have been underestimated. Nearly half of unique spike-specific TCRs reportedly recognized epitopes outside regions mutated in the B.1.351 and B.1.1.7 variants. In the small 56-69-year group, the increase in depth fell short of significance, most likely because of low power. Vaccine-associated CD4 TCRs spanned the whole spike protein, with dominant responses in regions 160-218 and 743-854. Conclusions about previously exposed vaccinees are limited because only six or seven AZD1222 recipients were SARS-CoV-2 seropositive at baseline. After two AZD1222 doses, spike-specific TCR breadth and depth were significantly higher than at day 0 and than in MenACWY recipients. Because no day 14 peak-response samples were available, the repertoires could be characterized only after the peak T cell response.

The CDR3 sequence holds 17 residues, the cysteine and phenylalanine included. CDR3 DNA is the only sequence kept; it has 51 bases, read in frame from the first base. From V the trimming removes 2 bases and from J it removes 6 bases, while the gene matches leave 11 bases of the junction unaccounted for. CDR1 is given as SGDLS and CDR2 as YYNGEE, both from the germline V gene. The CDR3 regions of human TCRbeta chains were subjected to immunosequencing. Concerning the study's data processing: TCRs in the repertoires were matched against a reference library of SARS-CoV-2-specific TCRs that had been generated with the MIRA antigen-specificity platform. Breadth was defined as the fraction of unique TCRs that were SARS-CoV-2-associated, and depth was defined as the fraction of total T cells that were SARS-CoV-2-associated. Using the MIRA data, each spike-specific TCR was mapped to the spike region that the TCR reacts to and placed in a CD4 or CD8 class. Log10-transformed breadth and depth values were compared by one-way ANOVA with Sidak's multiple comparisons tests. As stored in TCRdb, this immuneACCESS dataset retains in-frame rearrangements with V and J assigned. A fraction of the clones does not appear; measured against another copy, unresolved V genes explain less than half of the discrepancy, and the remainder lacks a known reason. Clone size and V and J calls were adopted from that table, with D and trimming inferred from the DNA. The sample table lists about 57,000 clones, 65% to 90% of them with a count of one. The ten biggest clones cover around 19% of the sample.

The time point label here, explained by the study, means: baseline before first vaccination. Samples from vaccinated people were obtained from the UK trials COV001 and COV002, which included a single-blind randomized controlled phase 2/3 trial of AZD1222 (ChAdOx1 nCoV-19) in healthy adults. For TCRbeta chain sequencing, PBMC samples from trial participants were taken at day 0 and at day 28 after the second dose. In regard to this clone: Its antigen is unknown. Within one base of it there is no much larger clone, and no base qualities were kept.

The receptor was isolated from an adult in good health. Sequences were derived from peripheral blood, sampled on day 0 of AZD1222 vaccination. The sequence is built from TRBV9 and TRBJ1-5; TRBD1 agrees with 10 junctional bases. The CDR3 region reads CASSVPRQDRGSQPQHF. DNA sequence: TGTGCCAGCAGCGTTCCCCGTCAGGACAGGGGGAGTCAGCCCCAGCATTTT.